One and the same sample provided the 29 T cell receptor beta chains below, sequenced in a study of T-cell reconstitution after alpha-beta-depleted transplantation in children. Using unique molecular identifiers, the investigators prepared the TCRbeta library. One entry per CDR3 protein, called by TCRdb with MiXCR from the PCR reads. The sample shows approximately 500,000 distinct CDR3 sequences, approximately 30% of them seen only once. Sequencing used PBMCs, obtained before TCRalphabeta/CD19-depleted stem cell transplant. The receptors were sampled from a boy younger than two with Wiskott-Aldrich syndrome, due to receive a stem cell transplant.

This chain joins TRBV4-1 and TRBJ2-6, with D perhaps TRBD2 (6 bases). The germline CDR1 and CDR2 sequences are MGHRA and YSYEKL. Trimming shortened V by 3 bases and J by 1 base, and 13 bases separated the two germline ends. The CDR3 covers 17 residues. CDR3 in amino acids: CASSQRDMGSGANVLTF. The CDR3 region has the DNA TGCGCCAGCAGCCAGCGGGATATGGGGTCTGGGGCCAACGTCCTGACTTTC.

This clonotype was counted a few times. This chain joins TRBV7-9 and TRBJ1-6; D not resolved. The germline V gene encodes CDR1 SEHNR and CDR2 FQNEAQ (reference sequence). CDR3 size: 16 residues. V was clipped by 5 bases and J by 0 bases, with 11 bases between them. CDR3 residues: CASSPPRSSYNSPLHF. CDR3 coding DNA: TGTGCCAGCAGCCCCCCCCGTAGCTCCTATAATTCACCCCTCCACTTT. Full variable domain (rest looked up from reference TRBV7-9 and TRBJ1-6): DTGVSQNPRHKITKRGQNVTFRCDPISEHNRLYWYRQTLGQGPEFLTYFQNEAQLEKSRLLSDRFSAERPKGSFSTLEIQRTEQGDSAMYLCASSPPRSSYNSPLHFGNGTRLTVT.

This clonotype showed up just a few times. The chain uses TRBV5-6 and TRBJ1-1, with D uncertain. Germline lookup yields CDR1 SGHDT and CDR2 YYEEEE. Trimming took off 1 base at V and 0 bases at J, with 10 bases between the two ends. CDR3 size: 15 residues. The CDR3 sequence: CASSLWATMNTEAFF. CDR3 nucleotide sequence: TGTGCCAGCAGCTTGTGGGCGACCATGAACACTGAAGCTTTCTTT.

In this sample, this clonotype turned up a few times. The chain combines TRBV10-3 with TRBJ2-2; D gene ambiguous. Trimming removed 4 bases at V and 6 bases at J, with 9 bases between. The CDR3 has 13 residues. Germline CDR1 and CDR2: ENHRY and SYGVKD. The CDR3 is CAISVGSPGELFF. CDR3 nucleotide sequence: TGTGCCATCAGTGTCGGGTCCCCCGGGGAGCTGTTTTTT.

This chain connects TRBV5-1 to TRBJ2-7, with D perhaps TRBD1 (5 bases). Germline CDR1 is SGHRS and CDR2 is YFSETQ. CDR3 length: 14 residues. V lost 0 bases and J lost 2, with 9 bases in between. The CDR3 reads CASSLDGATYEQYF. The CDR3 coding sequence is TGCGCCAGCAGCTTGGATGGGGCTACCTACGAGCAGTACTTC.

The J gene is TRBJ1-3, the V gene TRBV20-1; D unresolved. The CDR3 sequence is 14 residues long. Per germline, CDR1 DFQATT and CDR2 SNEGSKA (reference sequence). V was cut by 2 bases and J by 5 bases, with 13 bases left in between. The chain's CDR3 is CSARPVGLRNTIYF. Here the CDR3 DNA reads TGCAGTGCTAGACCCGTCGGGCTTCGAAACACCATATATTTT.

The chain employs TRBV11-2 and TRBJ2-3; 9 bases align to TRBD2. Germline CDR1 is SGHAT and CDR2 is FQNNGV. The CDR3 sequence is 16 residues long. The V segment lost 1 base and the J segment 2 bases; nucleotides outside the gene matches: 4. The CDR3 bases are TGTGCCAGCAGCTTAGGACTAGCGGTATACACAGATACGCAGTATTTT. It translates to CASSLGLAVYTDTQYF.

This clonotype was detected a few times. The J gene is TRBJ2-1, the V gene TRBV5-1; 9 bases are a match to TRBD2. With 5 bases clipped from V and 2 bases from J, the junction kept 11 bases outside the gene matches. This CDR3 spans 17 amino acids. CDR1 is SGHRS and CDR2 is YFSETQ in the germline V gene. DNA for the CDR3: TGCGCCAGCAGGGAAGCGGGGGGAAAACTCCCCTACAATGAGCAGTTCTTC. It yields the protein CASREAGGKLPYNEQFF.

This clonotype was detected once. The rearrangement links TRBV5-1 to TRBJ1-1; 9 positions agree with TRBD1. This CDR3 has 14 amino acids. Germline-derived CDR1 and CDR2 are SGHRS and YFSETQ. With 6 bases clipped from V and 3 bases from J, the junction kept 6 bases outside the gene matches. CDR3 amino acids: CASTFGTGYTEAFF. CDR3 coding DNA: TGCGCCAGCACCTTTGGGACAGGGTACACTGAAGCTTTCTTT.

The CDR3 DNA reads TGTGCCAGCAGTTACCCAGGTGGGAGCTATAGCAATCAGCCCCAGCATTTT. Its translation: CASSYPGGSYSNQPQHF. This sequence joins TRBV6-5 and TRBJ1-5; D remains ambiguous. The V and J ends lost 2 bases and 0 bases respectively, with 14 bases between them. Germline loops: CDR1 MNHEY, CDR2 SVGAGI. The CDR3 contains 17 residues.

The V gene is TRBV19, the J gene TRBJ2-7; the match to TRBD1 covers 9 bases. V was clipped by 6 bases and J by 5 bases; unmatched bases: 8. The germline gives CDR1 LNHDA, CDR2 SQIVND (reference sequence). The length of the CDR3 is 14 residues. CDR3 region: CASSLQGAVDEQYF. In nucleotides, the CDR3 is TGTGCCAGTAGCCTACAGGGGGCCGTAGACGAGCAGTACTTC.

This clonotype has just a few counts. The rearrangement joins TRBV20-1 to TRBJ2-7; TRBD2 aligns across 7 bases. CDR3 length: 15 amino acids. V dropped 1 base and J dropped 2; count of bases not matched to a gene: 8. Germline lookup yields CDR1 DFQATT and CDR2 SNEGSKA (reference sequence). This CDR3 reads CSARGSSGNTYEQYF. The CDR3 DNA sequence: TGCAGTGCTAGAGGTTCTAGCGGAAACACCTACGAGCAGTACTTC.

In DNA, the CDR3 is TGCAGTGCCACAGACAGCCGAGGCTACACCTTC. Amino acid sequence: CSATDSRGYTF. The chain carries TRBV20-1 and TRBJ1-2; tentatively, D is TRBD1 (5 bases). Trimming removed 6 bases at V and 8 bases at J, with 13 bases between. Germline CDR1 is DFQATT and CDR2 is SNEGSKA (reference sequence). The CDR3 spans 11 residues.

This chain joins TRBV27 and TRBJ2-1; 7 bases agree with TRBD2. Germline CDR1 is MNHEY and CDR2 is SMNVEV (reference sequence). The CDR3 is made up of 15 amino acids. The ends lost 3 bases at V and 6 bases at J; junction bases unmatched: 8. As DNA, the CDR3 is TGTGCCAGCAGTTTGGCGGGAGCTTATCCCAATGAGCAGTTCTTC. This sequence encodes CASSLAGAYPNEQFF.

This clonotype was counted a few times. The chain links TRBV20-1 to TRBJ1-4; D possibly corresponds to TRBD1 (5 bases). V lost 6 bases to trimming and J lost 4 bases, with 12 bases between them. The CDR3 length is 13 residues. In germline, CDR1 is DFQATT, CDR2 SNEGSKA (reference sequence). In DNA, the CDR3 is TGCAGTGCACGGGACGGCCTTAATGAAAAACTGTTTTTT. Amino acids: CSARDGLNEKLFF.

This clonotype was found a few times. This chain uses TRBV7-2 with TRBJ1-6, with TRBD1 as a possible D gene (6 bases). V was pared by 2 bases and J by 0 bases, with 8 bases between. The CDR3 consists of 16 residues. Looked up from germline, CDR1 is SGHTA and CDR2 is FQGNSA. The CDR3 DNA reads TGTGCCAGCAGCTTAACAGGGAGCTCCTATAATTCACCCCTCCACTTT. It codes for CASSLTGSSYNSPLHF.

There are a few counts of this clonotype. V and J are TRBV10-2 and TRBJ2-3; TRBD2 agrees at 10 bases. Germline V gene data show CDR1 as WSHSY and CDR2 as SAAADI. The V and J ends lost 5 bases and 6 bases, in that order; junction bases with no gene match: 5. This CDR3 spans 14 amino acids. The DNA of the CDR3 is TGCGCCAGCAGTTTCCAGCGGGGGGGGGATACGCAGTATTTT. This sequence encodes CASSFQRGGDTQYF.

The table lists this clonotype with a few counts. The chain links TRBV5-1 to TRBJ1-4; 8 positions match TRBD1. V lost 0 bases, J lost 4 bases, and 8 bases stayed unmatched. Germline V gene lookup returns CDR1 SGHRS and CDR2 YFSETQ. CDR3 size: 17 residues. CDR3 loop: CASSLDPGGSINEKLFF. The CDR3 bases are TGCGCCAGCAGCTTGGATCCAGGGGGCTCAATTAATGAAAAACTGTTTTTT. Combining the CDR3 with reference TRBV5-1 and TRBJ1-4 gives the whole variable domain KAGVTQTPRYLIKTRGQQVTLSCSPISGHRSVSWYQQTPGQGLQFLFEYFSETQRNKGNFPGRFSGRQFSNSRSEMNVSTLELGDSALYLCASSLDPGGSINEKLFFGSGTQLSVL.

This clonotype has more than one count but fewer than ten. The chain couples TRBV5-1 to TRBJ2-1, with D perhaps TRBD2 (6 bases). V lost 1 base, J lost 0 bases, and 17 bases lay in between. The CDR3 is 18 residues long. CDR1 is SGHRS, CDR2 YFSETQ, per germline. This chain's CDR3 is CASSLTLAPPLSYNEQFF. The CDR3 nucleotides read TGCGCCAGCAGCTTGACCCTAGCGCCTCCACTCTCCTACAATGAGCAGTTCTTC. The full variable domain, in which reference TRBV5-1 and TRBJ2-1 provide the parts outside the CDR3, is KAGVTQTPRYLIKTRGQQVTLSCSPISGHRSVSWYQQTPGQGLQFLFEYFSETQRNKGNFPGRFSGRQFSNSRSEMNVSTLELGDSALYLCASSLTLAPPLSYNEQFFGPGTRLTVL.

This clonotype was seen a single time. V and J are TRBV29-1 and TRBJ1-1; possible D gene TRBD1, 6 bases. The length of the CDR3 is 14 residues. Per the germline V gene, CDR1 is SQVTM and CDR2 is ANQGSEA. V was trimmed by 5 bases and J by 2 bases, leaving 15 bases between them. This chain's CDR3 is CSVQGLSLNTEAFF. As DNA, the CDR3 is TGCAGCGTTCAGGGGCTCTCCCTAAACACTGAAGCTTTCTTT.

Only a few counts were recorded for this clonotype. This chain uses TRBV11-1 with TRBJ2-3, with D possibly TRBD1 on 7 matching bases. The CDR3 has 15 residues. V was trimmed by 5 bases and J by 3 bases, leaving 15 bases between them. Germline loops: CDR1 SGHAT, CDR2 FQDESV (reference sequence). This chain's CDR3 is CASSQTGRDTDTQYF. CDR3 in DNA: TGTGCCAGCAGCCAGACAGGGCGGGATACAGATACGCAGTATTTT. Variable domain in full (rest from reference TRBV11-1 and TRBJ2-3): EAEVAQSPRYKITEKSQAVAFWCDPISGHATLYWYRQILGQGPELLVQFQDESVVDDSQLPKDRFSAERLKGVDSTLKIQPAELGDSAMYLCASSQTGRDTDTQYFGPGTRLTVL.

This clonotype turned up a few times. This chain uses TRBV20-1 with TRBJ2-7; D perhaps matches TRBD1 (5 bases). Germline-derived CDR1 and CDR2 are DFQATT and SNEGSKA (reference sequence). Trimming removed 6 bases at V and 2 bases at J, with 14 bases between. The CDR3 contains 13 residues. In DNA form, the CDR3 reads TGCAGTGCCTTTCGACAGAGCACCTACGAGCAGTACTTC. Protein product: CSAFRQSTYEQYF.

This rearrangement joins TRBV10-3 to TRBJ1-5; D is ambiguous. This CDR3 contains 15 residues. Germline CDR1 is ENHRY and CDR2 is SYGVKD. V dropped 4 bases and J dropped 0 bases, with 10 bases sitting between them. The CDR3 DNA reads as TGTGCCATCAGTGTCGGAGGGAATAGCAATCAGCCCCAGCATTTT. It is translated as CAISVGGNSNQPQHF.

This clonotype was counted a few times. The chain uses TRBV5-1 and TRBJ2-1; perhaps TRBD2 as D (5 bases). V lost 0 bases and J lost 7, with 14 bases in between. This CDR3 contains 15 residues. Germline lookup yields CDR1 SGHRS and CDR2 YFSETQ. The CDR3: CASSLASPSRNEQFF. The DNA for the CDR3 is TGCGCCAGCAGCTTGGCCTCGCCTAGCAGGAATGAGCAGTTCTTC.

This clonotype was observed a few times. The chain carries TRBV5-1 and TRBJ2-2, with TRBD1 matching over 10 bases. This CDR3 is built from 15 residues. The germline gives CDR1 SGHRS, CDR2 YFSETQ. The V segment lost 4 bases and the J segment 6 bases; nucleotides outside the gene matches: 6. CDR3 bases: TGCGCCAGCAGCACGCGACAGGGGGCCGCCGGGGAGCTGTTTTTT. Amino acids: CASSTRQGAAGELFF.

This clonotype occurred a few times. V usage is TRBV5-1 and J usage is TRBJ2-5; TRBD2 is a possible D gene (6 bases). The V end was cut by 4 bases, the J end by 2 bases, with 12 bases between. The CDR3 covers 14 residues. CDR1 is SGHRS and CDR2 is YFSETQ in the germline V gene. The CDR3 nucleotides are TGCGCCAGCAGCAGCGGGCCCCCACAAGAGACCCAGTACTTC. It encodes CASSSGPPQETQYF.

This clonotype was counted only a few times. The rearrangement links TRBV5-1 to TRBJ2-7, with 10 bases matching TRBD2. The V gene end was trimmed by 3 bases and the J gene end by 4 bases; junction bases not matched to a gene: 13. There are 17 residues in the CDR3. CDR1 and CDR2 (germline): SGHRS, YFSETQ. This CDR3 reads CASSWMGPGLASYEQYF. CDR3 bases: TGCGCCAGCAGCTGGATGGGACCGGGACTAGCGTCGTACGAGCAGTACTTC. Combining the CDR3 with reference TRBV5-1 and TRBJ2-7 gives the whole variable domain KAGVTQTPRYLIKTRGQQVTLSCSPISGHRSVSWYQQTPGQGLQFLFEYFSETQRNKGNFPGRFSGRQFSNSRSEMNVSTLELGDSALYLCASSWMGPGLASYEQYFGPGTRLTVT.

This clonotype occurred once. The V and J genes are TRBV5-1 and TRBJ2-1; 11 bases agree with TRBD2. The CDR3 runs to 16 residues. Germline assignment: CDR1 SGHRS and CDR2 YFSETQ. The trim removed 4 bases at V and 3 bases at J, leaving 6 bases unmatched. CDR3 loop: CASSGGLADFYNEQFF. The CDR3 region has the DNA TGCGCCAGCAGCGGGGGACTAGCGGACTTCTACAATGAGCAGTTCTTC. Full variable domain (rest looked up from reference TRBV5-1 and TRBJ2-1): KAGVTQTPRYLIKTRGQQVTLSCSPISGHRSVSWYQQTPGQGLQFLFEYFSETQRNKGNFPGRFSGRQFSNSRSEMNVSTLELGDSALYLCASSGGLADFYNEQFFGPGTRLTVL.

The V gene is TRBV6-1, the J gene TRBJ2-4; the D gene is possibly TRBD1 (6 bases). The V gene's germline CDR1 is MNHNS and CDR2 SASEGT. Trimming took off 6 bases at V and 0 bases at J, with 12 bases between the two ends. CDR3 length: 15 residues. The chain's CDR3 is CASRDRPTAKNIQYF. CDR3 DNA sequence: TGTGCCAGCAGGGACAGACCCACAGCCAAAAACATTCAGTACTTC.